The source of this TCR beta chain is a study of PD-1 blockade in classical Hodgkin lymphoma. At the level of the study: The patients were dosed with nivolumab 3 mg/kg, infused intravenously every 2 weeks. Study-wide points: With respect to the repertoire differences, their causes, possibly disease activity or prior therapy, remain undefined. Newly diagnosed patients reportedly had lower baseline TCR diversity than healthy donors.

Measured with immunoSEQ multiplex PCR; TCRdb has only the in-frame clones, and not every one. The sample shows some 50,000 clones, around 66% of them seen only once. With respect to this clone: Its antigen remains unknown.

Following autologous stem cell transplantation, relapse occurred in every patient, and exposure to brentuximab vedotin varied. Patients' outcomes at their best amounted to complete response, partial response or progressive disease. There are 16 residues in the CDR3. CDR1 and CDR2 from the germline V gene are SEHNR and FQNEAQ (reference sequence). V lost 1 base and J lost 3, with 15 bases in between. The chain has TRBV7-9 and TRBJ1-1; D unresolved. The TCR sequence derives from a human donor with classical Hodgkin lymphoma. The specimen was peripheral blood mononuclear cells (PBMCs), collected at baseline. The CDR3 coding sequence is TGTGCCAGCAGCTTAGGGGTAGGTCCGTTCCACACTGAAGCTTTCTTT. It translates to CASSLGVGPFHTEAFF.